These 21 T cell receptor beta chains originate from one sample sequenced in a study of blood T cell repertoires in COVID-19. TCRdb's copy holds only in-frame clones and misses some; the assay was immunoSEQ multiplex PCR. The table includes over 250,000 clones, approximately 83% detected once. The sample comprised peripheral blood. These receptors came from a woman between 65 and 79 years old with acute or convalescent COVID-19.

The chain combines TRBV7-9 with TRBJ1-2; D gene unclear. The CDR3 contains 13 residues. Trimming left V 3 bases short and J 6 bases short, with 11 bases between. CDR1 is SEHNR, CDR2 FQNEAQ, per germline (reference sequence). The chain's CDR3 is CASSFSGSHGYTF. The CDR3 coding sequence is TGTGCCAGCAGCTTTTCAGGATCCCATGGCTACACCTTC.

The CDR3, as DNA: TGTGCCAGCAGCGGAGCAGGAACCCTCCGAATGGGTGGCTACACCTTC. It encodes CASSGAGTLRMGGYTF. The V and J genes are TRBV9 and TRBJ1-2; D remains ambiguous. The V gene lost 3 bases and the J gene lost 7 bases, with 22 bases spanning the gap. The germline V gene encodes CDR1 SGDLS and CDR2 YYNGEE. CDR3 length equals 16 residues. The whole variable domain, remainder taken from reference TRBV9 and TRBJ1-2, is DSGVTQTPKHLITATGQRVTLRCSPRSGDLSVYWYQQSLDQGLQFLIQYYNGEERAKGNILERFSAQQFPDLHSELNLSSLELGDSALYFCASSGAGTLRMGGYTFGSGTRLTVV.

The rearrangement links TRBV3-1 (or the pseudogene TRBV3-2) to TRBJ1-1, with D possibly matching TRBD1 (5 bases). This CDR3 has 15 residues. In germline, CDR1 is LGHDT, CDR2 YNNKEL (reference sequence). Trimming cost V 4 bases and J 4 bases, with 16 bases left between them. Here the CDR3 DNA reads TGTGCCAGCAGCCTGTCCCCAGGGTCGGGCACTGAAGCTTTCTTT. Its protein is CASSLSPGSGTEAFF.

This clone was counted a single time. The rearrangement links TRBV11-1 to TRBJ2-1; 8 nucleotides match TRBD2. The CDR3 totals 14 residues. V trimming: 8 bases; J trimming: 5 bases; junction bases outside the gene matches: 8. CDR1 and CDR2 from the germline V gene are SGHAT and FQDESV (reference sequence). The CDR3 nucleotides are TGTGCCAGCGGTCCGGGGGGGTCTCACAATGAGCAGTTCTTC. It encodes CASGPGGSHNEQFF.

The chain carries TRBV29-1 and TRBJ2-1; 14 nucleotides agree with TRBD2. The V and J ends lost 6 bases and 7 bases, in that order; junction bases with no gene match: 14. The germline V gene encodes CDR1 SQVTM and CDR2 ANQGSEA. The CDR3 extends over 17 amino acids. CDR3 loop: CSVGGLKTSGGVNEQFF. CDR3 DNA sequence: TGCAGCGTCGGAGGCTTAAAGACTAGCGGGGGGGTGAATGAGCAGTTCTTC.

The chain recombines TRBV2 with TRBJ1-1, with a tentative D call TRBD1 (6 bases). The length of the CDR3 is 14 residues. Trimming left V 4 bases short and J 0 bases short, with 9 bases between. Germline V gene data show CDR1 as SNHLY and CDR2 as FYNNEI. The CDR3, as DNA: TGTGCCAGCAGTGCTGGACAGATGAACACTGAAGCTTTCTTT. Its translation is CASSAGQMNTEAFF.

The chain recombines TRBV3-1 (or the pseudogene TRBV3-2) with TRBJ2-1; 10 positions match TRBD2. CDR3 length equals 17 residues. Germline loops: CDR1 LGHDT, CDR2 YNNKEL (reference sequence). V lost 2 bases to trimming and J lost 6 bases; unmatched junction nucleotides: 10. CDR3: CASSQQVPSGGANEQFF. The DNA for the CDR3 is TGTGCCAGCAGCCAACAGGTCCCAAGCGGGGGGGCCAATGAGCAGTTCTTC.

V and J are TRBV15 and TRBJ2-1, with TRBD2 as a possible D gene (6 bases). V gave up 5 bases and J gave up 5 bases, with 16 bases separating them. Germline V lookup: CDR1 LNHNV, CDR2 YYDKDF (reference sequence). The CDR3 extends over 15 amino acids. Here the CDR3 DNA reads TGTGCCACCAGCCAGAGTGGGGGGTGGGACAATGAGCAGTTCTTC. Amino acid sequence: CATSQSGGWDNEQFF.

The gene calls are TRBV5-1 and TRBJ2-7, with 9 bases identical to TRBD1. The CDR3 covers 14 residues. V gave up 4 bases and J gave up 2 bases; unmatched junction bases: 4. Germline CDR1 SGHRS, CDR2 YFSETQ. This CDR3 is CASSPTGGPYEQYF. CDR3 in DNA: TGCGCCAGCAGCCCGACAGGGGGGCCCTACGAGCAGTACTTC.

V and J are TRBV2 and TRBJ1-3, with 10 bases that match TRBD1. Germline trimming cut 6 bases from V and 4 bases from J; bases unmatched to any gene: 6. Germline lookup yields CDR1 SNHLY and CDR2 FYNNEI. CDR3 length: 15 amino acids. CDR3 sequence reads: CASSALGQGGNTIYF. The DNA for the CDR3 is TGTGCCAGCAGCGCCCTGGGACAGGGGGGAAACACCATATATTTT.

The chain recombines TRBV28 with TRBJ1-5, with a possible D match to TRBD1 (5 bases). Trimming took 3 bases from V and 4 from J, leaving 7 bases between them. Looked up from germline, CDR1 is MDHEN and CDR2 is SYDVKM. The CDR3 contains 13 residues. CDR3 coding DNA: TGTGCCAGCAGTTTCGCAGGGAATCAGCCCCAGCATTTT. Residues: CASSFAGNQPQHF.

V gene TRBV3-1 (or the pseudogene TRBV3-2) combines with J gene TRBJ2-7, with D possibly TRBD2 on 7 matching bases. Trimming pared 8 bases from V and 7 bases from J, leaving 15 bases between. The germline V gene encodes CDR1 LGHDT and CDR2 YNNKEL (reference sequence). The length of the CDR3 is 12 residues. The chain's CDR3 is CASLGGGPEQYF. CDR3 DNA: TGTGCCAGCTTAGGGGGGGGGCCAGAGCAGTACTTC.

The chain links TRBV9 to TRBJ2-2; D is ambiguous. V was trimmed by 3 bases and J by 1 base, leaving 4 bases between them. The CDR3 spans 13 residues. Germline V gives CDR1 SGDLS, CDR2 YYNGEE. CDR3 loop: CASSAGNTGELFF. Here the CDR3 DNA reads TGTGCCAGCAGCGCCGGGAACACCGGGGAGCTGTTTTTT.

This chain joins TRBV11-2 and TRBJ2-6, with TRBD2 matching over 7 bases. Germline V gene lookup returns CDR1 SGHAT and CDR2 FQNNGV. After removal of 5 bases from V and 4 bases from J, the junction contained 2 bases not matched to a gene. The CDR3 has 14 residues. The CDR3 DNA reads as TGTGCCAGCAGCGCACTAGCGGGGGCCAACGTCCTGACTTTC. Its protein product is CASSALAGANVLTF.

V and J are TRBV19 and TRBJ1-1; TRBD1 is a possible D gene (6 bases). The ends were cut back, 6 bases at V and 11 bases at J, with 13 bases in the middle. There are 11 residues in the CDR3. CDR1 and CDR2 (germline): LNHDA, SQIVND (reference sequence). The DNA of the CDR3 is TGTGCCAGTAGAGGGGGACCAGGTGCTTTCTTT. Protein product: CASRGGPGAFF.

J is TRBJ1-2 and V is TRBV14; 7 nucleotides line up with TRBD1. Germline V gene sequence: CDR1 SGHDN, CDR2 FVKESK. V gave up 4 bases and J gave up 2 bases; unmatched junction bases: 1. The CDR3 is 13 residues long. CDR3 DNA sequence: TGTGCCAGCAGCCTGACAGGGAACTATGGCTACACCTTC. It translates to CASSLTGNYGYTF.

V usage is TRBV3-1 (or the pseudogene TRBV3-2) and J usage is TRBJ1-2; D call uncertain. The CDR3 is made up of 13 amino acids. Trimming shortened V by 4 bases and J by 4 bases, and 10 bases separated the two germline ends. Germline V gene data show CDR1 as LGHDT and CDR2 as YNNKEL (reference sequence). CDR3 nucleotides: TGTGCCAGCAGCCCCGACACCTCCTATGGCTACACCTTC. It is translated as CASSPDTSYGYTF.

J is TRBJ2-3 and V is TRBV5-4, with D possibly matching TRBD2 (6 bases). The CDR3 contains 16 residues. V shed 4 bases and J shed 4 bases, with 19 bases lying between them. Germline V CDR1 and CDR2: SGHNT, YYREEE (reference sequence). The CDR3 DNA reads as TGTGCCAGCAGCCTATACCTGGGGGGTGGGGCAGATACGCAGTATTTT. Translated: CASSLYLGGGADTQYF.

The chain recombines TRBV4-2 with TRBJ1-4; weak D call: TRBD1 (5 bases). V lost 0 bases to trimming and J lost 5 bases, with 19 bases between them. This CDR3 is 18 amino acids long. Germline CDR1 reads LGHNA; CDR2 reads YNFKEQ. The CDR3 DNA is TGTGCCAGCAGCCAAGAGGGAGTAACTGCGGGGGGGAATGAAAAACTGTTTTTT. It yields the protein CASSQEGVTAGGNEKLFF.

V and J are TRBV15 and TRBJ2-7; D remains unclear. The V end lost 5 bases, the J end lost 0 bases, and 11 bases lay between the germline ends. The CDR3 extends over 14 amino acids. Looked up from germline, CDR1 is LNHNV and CDR2 is YYDKDF (reference sequence). CDR3 DNA: TGTGCCACCAGCCCCCGATGGAGCTCCTACGAGCAGTACTTC. This sequence encodes CATSPRWSSYEQYF.

V usage is TRBV5-1 and J usage is TRBJ1-4; 10 nucleotides line up with TRBD1. Germline V CDR1 and CDR2: SGHRS, YFSETQ. J gave up 0 bases and V 0 bases, and 5 bases lay outside the gene matches. The CDR3 runs to 18 residues. CDR3 region: CASSLAMTGGPTNEKLFF. CDR3 DNA: TGCGCCAGCAGCTTGGCCATGACAGGGGGCCCAACTAATGAAAAACTGTTTTTT.